This entry describes one T cell receptor (beta chain). The sample is drawn from a study of blood T cells in healthy people across ages. Alongside a J-beta primer mix, a sample-barcoded 5' primer served in a second PCR lasting roughly 6 to 12 cycles. MiXCR, applied by TCRdb to the 5' RACE reads, yields one record per CDR3 protein. The table shows some 1.7 million distinct CDR3 sequences, with 25% to 30% occurring only once. CDR1 and CDR2 from the germline V gene are LNHDA and SQIVND (reference sequence). The V and J ends lost 4 bases and 5 bases respectively, with 14 bases between them. The CDR3 has 14 amino acids.

The rearrangement links TRBV19 to TRBJ2-5, with D tentatively TRBD2 (5 bases). This TCR was sampled from a woman in her thirties in good health. Source material: blood. CDR3 in DNA: TGTGCCAGTAGTACAACCCCCTCGGGGGAGACCCAGTACTTC. It encodes CASSTTPSGETQYF.